This is a list of T cell receptor beta chains from one sample in a study of blood T cell repertoires in COVID-19. TCRdb keeps only in-frame clones here, not all; method: immunoSEQ multiplex PCR. The data hold 180,000 or so clones, with approximately 83% observed a single time. The sequencing sample was made of peripheral blood. The receptors derive from a human donor with active or convalescent COVID-19. The donor label of this sample is uncertain. The CDR3 runs from the conserved cysteine through the conserved F or W. The D gene is left open where the match is weak. Only some rows state a clone size, as once, few, many or a class for expanded clones.

j_call | clone_size | d_call | v_call | cdr3_aa | cdr3_nt
TRBJ1-2 | NA | NA | TRBV28 | CASSLGRNYGYTF | TGTGCCAGCAGTTTAGGGAGAAACTATGGCTACACCTTC
TRBJ2-7 | NA | NA | TRBV12-5 | CASSLHSYEQYF | TGTGCTAGTAGCCTTCACTCCTACGAGCAGTACTTC
TRBJ1-6 | NA | NA | TRBV5-1 | CASSTGLSSPLHF | TGCGCCAGCAGCACCGGACTTTCATCACCCCTCCACTTT
TRBJ2-7 | NA | NA | TRBV4-1 | CASSQTSEQYF | TGCGCCAGCAGCCAAACATCTGAGCAGTACTTC
TRBJ1-3 | NA | NA | TRBV28 | CASSLEGIGGNTIYF | TGTGCCAGCAGTTTAGAGGGAATTGGCGGAAACACCATATATTTT
TRBJ1-5 | few | NA | TRBV4-1 | CASSQYRGRESNQPQHF | TGCGCCAGCAGCCAATATAGGGGGAGAGAGAGCAATCAGCCCCAGCATTTT
TRBJ2-1 | NA | NA | TRBV20-1 | CSASQDYNNEQFF | TGCAGTGCTAGTCAGGACTACAACAATGAGCAGTTCTTC
TRBJ2-7 | NA | TRBD1 | TRBV27 | CASRQGNDEQYF | TGTGCCAGCAGACAGGGGAACGACGAGCAGTACTTC
TRBJ2-3 | few | TRBD1 | TRBV4-1 | CASSPGTGALHTQYF | TGCGCCAGCAGTCCCGGGACAGGAGCCCTCCATACGCAGTATTTT
TRBJ1-6 | NA | NA | TRBV5-1 | CASSLGPDLRNSPLHF | TGCGCCAGCAGCTTGGGGCCGGACTTGAGGAATTCACCCCTCCACTTT
TRBJ1-5 | NA | TRBD1 | TRBV29-1 | CSVTTGQGNLQPQHF | TGCAGCGTGACAACGGGACAGGGTAATCTTCAGCCCCAGCATTTT
TRBJ1-3 | NA | TRBD1 | TRBV29-1 | CSVSGTDSGNTIYF | TGCAGCGTTTCCGGGACAGATTCTGGAAACACCATATATTTT
TRBJ2-3 | NA | TRBD2 | TRBV10-2 | CASRDRTFSGIRTDTQYF | TGCGCCAGCAGGGATCGTACATTTAGCGGGATACGGACAGATACGCAGTATTTT
TRBJ2-5 | NA | TRBD2 | TRBV5-1 | CASSLNVAGGQETQYF | TGCGCCAGCAGCTTGAATGTGGCGGGGGGGCAAGAGACCCAGTACTTC
TRBJ1-3 | NA | NA | TRBV6-5 | CASSYSGQSSGNTIYF | TGTGCCAGCAGTTACTCAGGACAGAGCTCTGGAAACACCATATATTTT
TRBJ2-7 | NA | TRBD2 | TRBV7-2 | CASSFTSAYEQYF | TGTGCCAGCAGCTTTACTAGCGCCTACGAGCAGTACTTC
TRBJ2-6 | NA | NA | TRBV29-1 | CSVEGGGGANVLTF | TGCAGCGTTGAGGGGGGAGGTGGGGCCAACGTCCTGACTTTC
TRBJ2-2 | NA | NA | TRBV4-3 | CASRRDFANTGELFF | TGCGCCAGCAGGCGGGACTTTGCGAACACCGGGGAGCTGTTTTTT
TRBJ2-2 | NA | NA | TRBV3-1/TRBV3-2 | CASSQGQSGELFF | TGTGCCAGCAGCCAGGGACAATCCGGGGAGCTGTTTTTT
TRBJ2-7 | NA | TRBD2 | TRBV19 | CATAGTSLSYEQYF | TGTGCCACCGCCGGGACTAGCCTCTCTTACGAGCAGTACTTC
TRBJ2-3 | NA | NA | TRBV20-1 | CSARQLDTQYF | TGCAGTGCTAGGCAGTTAGATACGCAGTATTTT
TRBJ1-2 | NA | TRBD1 | TRBV11-3 | CASSGGQGEFTRNYGYTF | TGTGCCAGTTCTGGGGGACAGGGTGAGTTTACGAGAAACTATGGCTACACCTTC
TRBJ2-5 | NA | NA | TRBV7-9 | CASWPFGASQGGGETQYF | TGTGCCAGCTGGCCTTTTGGGGCCAGTCAGGGAGGTGGGGAGACCCAGTACTTC
TRBJ2-5 | NA | NA | TRBV10-2 | CASRAQETQYF | TGCGCCAGCAGAGCCCAAGAGACCCAGTACTTC
TRBJ2-5 | once | NA | TRBV2 | CASSQNQETQYF | TGTGCCAGCAGTCAGAACCAAGAGACCCAGTACTTC
TRBJ2-1 | NA | NA | TRBV2 | CASSERAPPEGEQFF | TGTGCCAGCAGTGAAAGGGCCCCCCCCGAGGGTGAGCAGTTCTTC
TRBJ1-6 | NA | NA | TRBV6-1 | CASSETQGKRSPLHF | TGTGCCAGCAGTGAAACACAGGGAAAGAGGTCACCCCTCCACTTT
TRBJ1-1 | few | NA | TRBV11-2 | CASSLGNGLRYTEAFF | TGTGCCAGCAGCTTAGGGAATGGGCTCAGATACACTGAAGCTTTCTTT